This TCR beta chain was obtained from a study of control samples from healthy donors and cancer patients. Repertoires were generated with immunoSEQ multiplex PCR, while TCRdb's copy carries only in-frame clones and drops some. The data show about 130,000 clones, with approximately 92% seen just once and under 3% held by the top ten. This CDR3 is 11 amino acids long. Trimming removed 0 bases at V and 5 bases at J, with 4 bases between. The germline gives CDR1 GTSNPN, CDR2 SVGIG (reference sequence). Sample: blood. V and J are TRBV30 and TRBJ1-1; the D is unclear. The sequence was collected from a middle-aged man in good health. CDR3 residues: CAWSVGTEAFF. In nucleotides, the CDR3 is TGTGCCTGGAGTGTAGGGACTGAAGCTTTCTTT.